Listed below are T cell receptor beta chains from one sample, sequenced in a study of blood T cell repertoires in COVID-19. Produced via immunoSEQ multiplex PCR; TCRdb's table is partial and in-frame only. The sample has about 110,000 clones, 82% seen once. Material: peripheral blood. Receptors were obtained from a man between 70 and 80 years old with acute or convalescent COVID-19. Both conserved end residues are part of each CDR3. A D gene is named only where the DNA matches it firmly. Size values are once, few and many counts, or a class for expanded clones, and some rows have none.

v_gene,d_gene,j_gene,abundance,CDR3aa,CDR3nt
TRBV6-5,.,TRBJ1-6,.,CASSWFRRARNSPLHF,TGTGCCAGCAGTTGGTTTAGGAGGGCGCGGAATTCACCCCTCCACTTT
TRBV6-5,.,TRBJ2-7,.,CASSYSSGISYEQYF,TGTGCCAGCAGTTACTCCTCAGGGATCTCCTACGAGCAGTACTTC
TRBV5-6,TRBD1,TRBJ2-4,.,CASRRDRGERLSIQYF,TGTGCCAGCAGACGTGACAGGGGGGAAAGGCTGAGCATTCAGTACTTC
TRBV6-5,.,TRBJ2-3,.,CASSYRRGPDTQYF,TGTGCCAGCAGTTACCGTAGGGGCCCCGATACGCAGTATTTT
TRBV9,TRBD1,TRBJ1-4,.,CASSLSGGVGTNEKLFF,TGTGCCAGCAGCTTATCAGGGGGCGTGGGGACTAATGAAAAACTGTTTTTT
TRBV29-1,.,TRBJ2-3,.,CSVETDTDTQYF,TGCAGCGTTGAGACAGACACAGATACGCAGTATTTT
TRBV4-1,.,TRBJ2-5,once,CASSQTPLGGVGETQYF,TGCGCCAGCAGCCAAACCCCGTTGGGGGGAGTAGGGGAGACCCAGTACTTC
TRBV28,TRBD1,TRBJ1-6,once,CASSRDSKNSPLHF,TGTGCCAGCAGTCGGGACAGCAAAAATTCACCCCTCCACTTT
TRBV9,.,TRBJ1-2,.,CASSVVGNTNYGYTF,TGTGCCAGCAGCGTAGTGGGCAACACTAACTATGGCTACACCTTC
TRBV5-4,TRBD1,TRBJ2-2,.,CASSPNRGNTGELFF,TGTGCCAGCAGCCCCAACAGGGGGAACACCGGGGAGCTGTTTTTT
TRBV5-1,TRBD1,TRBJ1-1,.,CASSLPGTGNTEAFF,TGCGCCAGCAGCCTCCCCGGGACAGGGAACACTGAAGCTTTCTTT
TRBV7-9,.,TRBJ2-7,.,CASSFKQGYEQYF,TGTGCCAGCAGCTTTAAACAGGGTTACGAGCAGTACTTC
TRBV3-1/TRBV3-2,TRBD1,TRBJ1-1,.,CASSHRGQGNTEAFF,TGTGCCAGCAGCCACCGGGGACAGGGGAACACTGAAGCTTTCTTT
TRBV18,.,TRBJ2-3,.,CASSPPLAGGQDTQYF,TGTGCCAGCTCACCGCCCTTGGCCGGGGGGCAGGATACGCAGTATTTT
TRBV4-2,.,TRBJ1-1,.,CASSQESLMNTEAFF,TGTGCCAGCAGCCAAGAGAGCTTAATGAACACTGAAGCTTTCTTT